The 31 T cell receptor beta chains below all came from one sample that was sequenced in a study of cytomegalovirus exposure and HLA in healthy donors. Amplification used 60 Vbeta primers and 13 Jbeta primers. The assay was immunoSEQ multiplex PCR, and TCRdb's table has in-frame clones only and misses some. The sample has about 100,000 clones; about 75% are singletons. The source material was PBMCs. The origin of the receptors is a woman between 18 and 29 years old in good health and CMV-seropositive.

The CDR3 DNA follows: TGTGCCAGCAGCTTACAGTACTACGAGCAGTACTTC. This translates into CASSLQYYEQYF. V is TRBV7-9 and J is TRBJ2-7; D unresolved. This CDR3 spans 12 amino acids. The germline gives CDR1 SEHNR, CDR2 FQNEAQ (reference sequence). V gave up 2 bases and J gave up 3 bases, with 5 bases separating them. Supplemented by reference TRBV7-9 and TRBJ2-7, the full variable domain reads DTGVSQNPRHKITKRGQNVTFRCDPISEHNRLYWYRQTLGQGPEFLTYFQNEAQLEKSRLLSDRFSAERPKGSFSTLEIQRTEQGDSAMYLCASSLQYYEQYFGPGTRLTVT.

This sequence joins TRBV7-2 and TRBJ2-5; 8 nucleotides match TRBD2. The ends lost 8 bases at V and 5 bases at J; junction bases unmatched: 7. Germline V gives CDR1 SGHTA, CDR2 FQGNSA. The CDR3 loop spans 13 amino acids. CDR3 nucleotides: TGTGCCAGCGCCCTGGCGGGAGGCGAGACCCAGTACTTC. Translated, it gives CASALAGGETQYF.

The chain links TRBV5-1 to TRBJ1-4, with a tentative D call TRBD1 (6 bases). The V end lost 1 base, the J end lost 8 bases, and 12 bases lay between the germline ends. CDR1 is SGHRS, CDR2 YFSETQ, per germline. The CDR3 contains 14 residues. This CDR3 reads CASSLSTGKEKLFF. The CDR3 nucleotides are TGCGCCAGCAGCTTGAGCACAGGGAAAGAAAAACTGTTTTTT.

This clone came up a few times. The chain carries TRBV5-5 and TRBJ2-7, with TRBD2 matching 8 bases. The V gene's germline CDR1 is SGHKS and CDR2 YYEKEE (reference sequence). The CDR3 spans 15 residues. Losses at the gene ends were 5 bases for V and 3 bases for J; bases not matched to a gene: 10. The CDR3 loop is CASSPSGSHHYEQYF. In DNA, the CDR3 is TGTGCCAGCAGTCCCAGCGGGAGTCACCACTACGAGCAGTACTTC.

This chain connects TRBV6-5 to TRBJ1-5; D ambiguous. Trimming stripped 2 bases from V and 4 bases from J, with 6 bases between. Germline lookup yields CDR1 MNHEY and CDR2 SVGAGI. The CDR3 has 13 amino acids. CDR3 region: CASSYTENQPQHF. In DNA form, the CDR3 reads TGTGCCAGCAGTTACACGGAGAATCAGCCCCAGCATTTT.

This clone was seen a handful of times. J is TRBJ1-3 and V is TRBV9, with a weak D call TRBD1 (6 bases). CDR1 and CDR2 (germline): SGDLS, YYNGEE. The CDR3 runs to 17 residues. The V end was cut by 2 bases, the J end by 4 bases, with 19 bases between. CDR3 sequence reads: CASSVKTRGAPGNTIYF. CDR3 DNA sequence: TGTGCCAGCAGCGTTAAGACCAGGGGTGCTCCCGGAAACACCATATATTTT.

This chain uses TRBV27 with TRBJ1-2; 7 nucleotides match TRBD1. Losses at the gene ends were 2 bases for V and 2 bases for J; bases not matched to a gene: 8. Looked up from germline, CDR1 is MNHEY and CDR2 is SMNVEV (reference sequence). There are 16 residues in the CDR3. In nucleotides, the CDR3 is TGTGCCAGCAGTTTAAGGGGGCCGGGGTTGAACTATGGCTACACCTTC. Amino acids: CASSLRGPGLNYGYTF.

The sample holds a few counts of this clone. The CDR3 loop reads CASSEAGQQGRYEQYF. The CDR3 bases are TGTGCCAGCAGTGAAGCAGGTCAACAGGGCCGCTACGAGCAGTACTTC. This chain connects TRBV6-1 to TRBJ2-7, with D perhaps TRBD1 (6 bases). Between the trimmed V and J ends, which lost 0 bases and 3 bases, there was a span of 15 bases. The CDR3 is 16 amino acids. Germline V gives CDR1 MNHNS, CDR2 SASEGT.

The chain recombines TRBV9 with TRBJ2-5; 7 positions agree with TRBD2. The V segment lost 2 bases and the J segment 3 bases; nucleotides outside the gene matches: 4. The germline V gene has CDR1 SGDLS and CDR2 YYNGEE. The CDR3 consists of 14 residues. CDR3 amino acids: CASSVGLGEETQYF. The CDR3 bases are TGTGCCAGCAGCGTCGGACTAGGTGAAGAGACCCAGTACTTC.

V is TRBV16 and J is TRBJ2-2; D perhaps matches TRBD1 (5 bases). Trimming left V 3 bases short and J 2 bases short, with 7 bases between. Germline lookup yields CDR1 KGHSY and CDR2 FQNENV. The length of the CDR3 is 14 residues. CDR3 residues: CASSQQGNTGELFF. CDR3 sequence (DNA): TGTGCCAGCAGCCAGCAGGGAAACACCGGGGAGCTGTTTTTT.

The chain recombines TRBV19 with TRBJ2-1, with 11 nucleotides matching TRBD2. The germline V gene has CDR1 LNHDA and CDR2 SQIVND (reference sequence). The CDR3 covers 14 residues. With V trimmed by 7 bases and J by 5 bases, 4 bases remained unmatched. CDR3 DNA: TGTGCCAGTACGAGGGGACTAGCGGACAATGAGCAGTTCTTC. Translation: CASTRGLADNEQFF.

The rearrangement links TRBV19 to TRBJ2-7; TRBD1 might be the D (6 bases). The CDR3 is 15 residues long. V gave up 3 bases and J gave up 0 bases, with 12 bases separating them. Germline V gives CDR1 LNHDA, CDR2 SQIVND (reference sequence). Written as DNA, the CDR3 is TGTGCCAGTAGTATGGCCCTAGGGGGCTCCTACGAGCAGTACTTC. Its translation: CASSMALGGSYEQYF.

The count of this clone is one. The chain links TRBV19 to TRBJ1-2; 8 bases agree with TRBD1. The CDR3 consists of 13 residues. Germline CDR1 LNHDA, CDR2 SQIVND (reference sequence). Trimming removed 7 bases from V and 5 bases from J; junction bases left unmatched: 6. This chain's CDR3 is CASTQGAMYGYTF. CDR3 sequence (DNA): TGTGCCAGTACCCAGGGGGCGATGTATGGCTACACCTTC. The full variable domain, completed using reference TRBV19 and TRBJ1-2, is DGGITQSPKYLFRKEGQNVTLSCEQNLNHDAMYWYRQDPGQGLRLIYYSQIVNDFQKGDIAEGYSVSREKKESFPLTVTSAQKNPTAFYLCASTQGAMYGYTFGSGTRLTVV.

The chain has TRBV19 and TRBJ2-5, with 8 bases matching TRBD1. Gene TRBJ2-7 matches the end of the DNA better, so the J call may be wrong. From germline, CDR1 is LNHDA and CDR2 SQIVND (reference sequence). The CDR3 runs 16 residues. CDR3 loop: CASSIGHGQGPYEQYF. The CDR3 coding sequence is TGTGCCAGTAGTATAGGGCACGGACAGGGCCCCTACGAGCAGTACTTC.

The gene calls are TRBV5-4 and TRBJ1-5, with a weak D call TRBD1 (6 bases). Trimming shortened V by 5 bases and J by 3 bases, and 12 bases separated the two germline ends. The CDR3 sequence is 14 residues long. Germline V gene data show CDR1 as SGHNT and CDR2 as YYREEE (reference sequence). CDR3 amino acids: CASSPDRNNQPQHF. The CDR3 DNA follows: TGTGCCAGCAGTCCAGACAGGAACAATCAGCCCCAGCATTTT.

This chain links TRBV4-3 with TRBJ2-7; D remains unclear. There are 15 residues in the CDR3. Trimming shortened V by 1 base and J by 4 bases, and 14 bases separated the two germline ends. Germline V gene lookup returns CDR1 LGHNA and CDR2 YSLEER. CDR3 bases: TGCGCCAGCAGCCAAGGTCGTTCGCACGGGTACGAGCAGTACTTC. Translating gives CASSQGRSHGYEQYF.

V usage is TRBV18 and J usage is TRBJ1-1; 9 nucleotides agree with TRBD1. V was pared by 3 bases and J by 1 base, with 15 bases of the junction left unmatched. The germline V gene encodes CDR1 KGHSH and CDR2 LQKENI. The CDR3 spans 19 residues. CDR3 sequence reads: CASSPTILRDRVGNTEAFF. The CDR3, as DNA: TGTGCCAGCTCACCGACTATTCTCCGGGACAGGGTAGGGAACACTGAAGCTTTCTTT.

The chain links TRBV4-1 to TRBJ2-7; tentative D call: TRBD2 (6 bases). The CDR3 has 16 residues. CDR1 and CDR2 from the germline V gene are MGHRA and YSYEKL. Trimming pared 0 bases from V and 5 bases from J, leaving 17 bases between. The CDR3 here is CASSQDLLRGLDEQYF. In DNA, the CDR3 is TGCGCCAGCAGCCAAGATCTCCTACGGGGACTGGACGAGCAGTACTTC.

This clone was observed a single time. The rearrangement uses TRBV18 and TRBJ2-1; 10 nucleotides match TRBD2. Trimming at V came to 4 bases and at J to 5 bases, leaving 5 bases not matched to a gene. Per germline, CDR1 KGHSH and CDR2 LQKENI. This CDR3 spans 15 amino acids. The CDR3 nucleotides read TGTGCCAGCTCACGCGGACTAGCGGTGGACAATGAGCAGTTCTTC. Translated: CASSRGLAVDNEQFF.

This clone was seen only once. This chain uses TRBV7-8 with TRBJ2-2, with a tentative D call TRBD2 (6 bases). The CDR3 loop spans 17 amino acids. Trimming shortened V by 1 base and J by 1 base, and 13 bases separated the two germline ends. Germline V lookup: CDR1 SGHVS, CDR2 FQNEAQ. The CDR3 coding sequence is TGTGCCAGCAGCTTAGGGAAGCCAGCGGGGAACACCGGGGAGCTGTTTTTT. It specifies CASSLGKPAGNTGELFF.

This clone was counted between two and nine times. J is TRBJ1-4 and V is TRBV5-5; a weak D match, TRBD1 (5 bases). This CDR3 is 14 amino acids long. V was shortened by 0 bases and J by 7 bases, with 10 bases between the two germline ends. Germline V lookup: CDR1 SGHKS, CDR2 YYEKEE (reference sequence). The CDR3 region has the DNA TGTGCCAGCAGCTTGGACCAGGGTGGTGAAAAACTGTTTTTT. It yields the protein CASSLDQGGEKLFF.

The chain links TRBV11-3 to TRBJ2-4; the match to TRBD2 covers 10 bases. Germline trimming cut 1 base from V and 7 bases from J; bases unmatched to any gene: 4. The CDR3 has 15 amino acids. Germline CDR1 SGHNT, CDR2 YENEEA. CDR3 in amino acids: CASSLGASGSNIQYF. The CDR3 nucleotides are TGTGCCAGCAGCTTAGGGGCTAGCGGGAGCAACATTCAGTACTTC.

CDR3 loop: CASSPPQSTDTQYF. For the CDR3, the DNA is TGTGCCAGCTCACCACCGCAGAGCACAGATACGCAGTATTTT. The genes are TRBV18 and TRBJ2-3; no definite D call. The CDR3 is 14 residues long. The V and J ends lost 0 bases and 0 bases respectively, with 4 bases between them. Germline CDR1 is KGHSH and CDR2 is LQKENI.

The chain carries TRBV23-1 and TRBJ1-2, with TRBD1 as a possible D gene (6 bases). TRBV23-1 is flagged as an ORF with uncertain function. Trimming removed 7 bases at V and 1 base at J, with 16 bases between. The CDR3 has 15 residues. CDR3 DNA sequence: TGCGCCAGCACCCGAGGTAGGGGGTATAACTATGGCTACACCTTC. This encodes CASTRGRGYNYGYTF.

The chain joins TRBV10-3 to TRBJ2-1; no reliable D call. The CDR3 is made up of 15 amino acids. Germline CDR1 reads ENHRY; CDR2 reads SYGVKD. Deletions cut 4 bases from V and 1 base from J, with 11 bases between. DNA of the CDR3: TGTGCCATCAGTGCCGCAGGCTCATCCTACAATGAGCAGTTCTTC. It is translated as CAISAAGSSYNEQFF.

CDR3 loop: CASSMASGQKLFF. As DNA, the CDR3 is TGTGCCAGTAGTATGGCGTCAGGGCAGAAACTGTTTTTT. The chain joins TRBV19 to TRBJ1-4; TRBD1 might be the D (5 bases). Germline-derived CDR1 and CDR2 are LNHDA and SQIVND (reference sequence). CDR3 length: 13 residues. V lost 3 bases, J lost 11 bases, and 13 bases lay in between.

This clone was counted between two and nine times. The chain carries TRBV27 and TRBJ2-1; 16 nucleotides line up with TRBD2. J was trimmed by 15 bases and V by 6 bases; bases with no gene match: 8. The CDR3 totals 14 residues. Germline lookup yields CDR1 MNHEY and CDR2 SMNVEV (reference sequence). The CDR3 protein is CASSPGLAGGLRFF. In nucleotides, the CDR3 is TGTGCCAGCAGCCCGGGACTAGCGGGAGGGCTCCGGTTCTTC.

The chain carries TRBV2 and TRBJ1-1, with a weak D call TRBD1 (5 bases). The V gene's germline CDR1 is SNHLY and CDR2 FYNNEI. The CDR3 has 18 amino acids. V dropped 1 base and J dropped 0 bases, with 18 bases sitting between them. The CDR3 reads CASSEGEVRDLLNTEAFF. CDR3 bases: TGTGCCAGCAGTGAAGGGGAGGTTAGGGACCTCCTGAACACTGAAGCTTTCTTT.

This clone was counted a few times. The chain uses TRBV15 and TRBJ2-1; 12 bases map to TRBD2. CDR1 and CDR2 (germline): LNHNV, YYDKDF (reference sequence). The trim removed 5 bases at V and 6 bases at J, leaving 8 bases unmatched. This CDR3 is built from 16 residues. The CDR3 here is CATSDRLAGETNEQFF. The CDR3 region has the DNA TGTGCCACCAGCGATAGACTAGCGGGAGAGACCAATGAGCAGTTCTTC.

This chain uses TRBV7-2 with TRBJ2-7, with TRBD2 as a possible D gene (5 bases). CDR1 and CDR2 (germline): SGHTA, FQGNSA. V was pared by 5 bases and J by 2 bases, with 7 bases between. This CDR3 is 12 amino acids long. As DNA, the CDR3 is TGTGCCAGCAGCCGGGGAGCCTACGAGCAGTACTTC. Its protein product is CASSRGAYEQYF. The whole variable domain, remainder taken from reference TRBV7-2 and TRBJ2-7, is GAGVSQSPSNKVTEKGKDVELRCDPISGHTALYWYRQSLGQGLEFLIYFQGNSAPDKSGLPSDRFSAERTGGSVSTLTIQRTQQEDSAVYLCASSRGAYEQYFGPGTRLTVT.

The CDR3: CASSRVGGRGLDEQYF. The CDR3 DNA reads TGTGCCAGCAGCCGCGTAGGGGGGAGGGGATTGGACGAGCAGTACTTC. The genes are TRBV14 and TRBJ2-7; possibly TRBD2 for D (7 bases). The CDR3 covers 16 residues. Germline assignment: CDR1 SGHDN and CDR2 FVKESK. V dropped 4 bases and J dropped 5 bases, with 21 bases sitting between them.